One sample yielded the 26 T cell receptor beta chains listed below, sequenced in a study of T-cell reconstitution after alpha-beta-depleted transplantation in children. Library preparation (for TCRbeta) was performed with unique molecular identifiers. MiXCR, run by TCRdb on the PCR reads, gives a single entry per CDR3 protein. The sample consists of some 500,000 distinct CDR3 sequences, approximately 29% of them appearing once. The sample in question was PBMCs from the stem cell graft donor, obtained from the stem cell graft. The receptors come from a human donor who donated a stem cell graft to a child with aplastic anemia.

This rearrangement joins TRBV5-4 to TRBJ1-4, with TRBD1 matching 7 bases. CDR3 size: 16 residues. J lost 5 bases, V lost 0 bases, and 7 bases had no gene match. Looked up from germline, CDR1 is SGHNT and CDR2 is YYREEE (reference sequence). The CDR3 sequence: CASSLGRQGSNEKLFF. The CDR3 coding sequence is TGTGCCAGCAGCTTGGGACGACAGGGATCAAATGAAAAACTGTTTTTT.

The chain has TRBV9 and TRBJ1-2, with 8 nucleotides matching TRBD1. From germline, CDR1 is SGDLS and CDR2 YYNGEE. This CDR3 is 16 amino acids long. Unmatched junction bases numbered 8, after V lost 0 bases and J lost 4 bases. CDR3 amino acids: CASSVGSRGLSYGYTF. The CDR3 DNA follows: TGTGCCAGCAGCGTAGGATCCAGGGGGCTTAGCTATGGCTACACCTTC. The full variable domain, its missing parts supplied by reference TRBV9 and TRBJ1-2, is DSGVTQTPKHLITATGQRVTLRCSPRSGDLSVYWYQQSLDQGLQFLIQYYNGEERAKGNILERFSAQQFPDLHSELNLSSLELGDSALYFCASSVGSRGLSYGYTFGSGTRLTVV.

This clonotype was counted a few times. The chain combines TRBV20-1 with TRBJ2-4, with TRBD1 matching 7 bases. The J segment lost 6 bases and the V segment lost 1 base, leaving 12 bases of the junction unmatched. The CDR3 extends over 16 amino acids. The V gene's germline CDR1 is DFQATT and CDR2 SNEGSKA (reference sequence). CDR3 region: CSARVPKGQKINIQYF. The DNA for the CDR3 is TGCAGTGCTAGAGTCCCGAAGGGACAGAAGATAAACATTCAGTACTTC.

This rearrangement joins TRBV20-1 to TRBJ1-2; no definite D call. This CDR3 spans 15 amino acids. The germline V gene encodes CDR1 DFQATT and CDR2 SNEGSKA (reference sequence). Trimming removed 0 bases at V and 1 base at J, with 12 bases between. CDR3 in amino acids: CSAREIPYNNYGYTF. CDR3 in DNA: TGCAGTGCTAGAGAGATCCCATACAATAACTATGGCTACACCTTC.

The rearrangement links TRBV5-1 to TRBJ1-1; D call uncertain. Germline V gives CDR1 SGHRS, CDR2 YFSETQ. The CDR3 covers 15 residues. Trimming shortened V by 0 bases and J by 0 bases, and 9 bases separated the two germline ends. The CDR3 coding sequence is TGCGCCAGCAGCTTGGAAGCCACGATGAACACTGAAGCTTTCTTT. Translated, it gives CASSLEATMNTEAFF.

For this clonotype: This could be a read error, since a much larger clone is one nucleotide away. The chain uses TRBV13 and TRBJ2-6; D gene uncertain. The CDR3 extends over 12 amino acids. Trimming stripped 5 bases from V and 5 bases from J, with 4 bases between. Per the germline V gene, CDR1 is PRHDT and CDR2 is FYEKMQ (reference sequence). DNA for the CDR3: TGTGCCAGCAGCCCCTGGGCCAACGTCCTGACTTTC. Encoded protein: CASSPWANVLTF.

The CDR3 spells CSARDLTGSSYNEQFF. The CDR3 coding sequence is TGCAGTGCTAGAGATTTAACCGGGAGCTCCTACAATGAGCAGTTCTTC. The J gene is TRBJ2-1, the V gene TRBV20-1; D may be TRBD2 (6 bases). This CDR3 contains 16 residues. Germline V gene sequence: CDR1 DFQATT, CDR2 SNEGSKA (reference sequence). Trimming left V 0 bases short and J 0 bases short, with 12 bases between.

This chain joins TRBV28 and TRBJ1-6; D is perhaps TRBD1 (6 bases). This CDR3 comprises 12 residues. Germline-derived CDR1 and CDR2 are MDHEN and SYDVKM. The V end lost 5 bases, the J end lost 11 bases, and 10 bases lay between the germline ends. Written as DNA, the CDR3 is TGTGCCAGCAGTCGGGGGCTCGCACCCCTCCACTTT. Translated: CASSRGLAPLHF.

The table lists this clonotype with a few counts. This rearrangement joins TRBV12-3 or TRBV12-4 to TRBJ2-5; 12 positions match TRBD2. The length of the CDR3 is 17 residues. The trim removed 4 bases at V and 9 bases at J, leaving 15 bases unmatched. CDR3 DNA: TGTGCCAGCAGTTCAATACGGACTAGCGGGGCACGTGGGCCCCAGTACTTC. It specifies CASSSIRTSGARGPQYF.

The chain uses TRBV19 and TRBJ1-1; unclear D gene. CDR1 and CDR2 (germline): LNHDA, SQIVND (reference sequence). V lost 6 bases, J lost 0 bases, and 11 bases lay in between. The CDR3 sequence is 14 residues long. The CDR3 DNA sequence: TGTGCCAGTAGACCCAGCCCAATGAACACTGAAGCTTTCTTT. It encodes CASRPSPMNTEAFF. The whole variable domain, remainder taken from reference TRBV19 and TRBJ1-1, is DGGITQSPKYLFRKEGQNVTLSCEQNLNHDAMYWYRQDPGQGLRLIYYSQIVNDFQKGDIAEGYSVSREKKESFPLTVTSAQKNPTAFYLCASRPSPMNTEAFFGQGTRLTVV.

This clonotype turned up a few times. The chain joins TRBV9 to TRBJ1-5; D not certain. The germline gives CDR1 SGDLS, CDR2 YYNGEE. The CDR3 loop spans 15 amino acids. V lost 3 bases and J 0 bases, leaving 10 bases between the germline ends. Here the CDR3 DNA reads TGTGCCAGCAGCGCCGGACGGGATAGCAATCAGCCCCAGCATTTT. This translates into CASSAGRDSNQPQHF.

This CDR3 is CASSLNRGGLNEQYF. CDR3 nucleotides: TGCGCCAGCAGCTTAAACAGGGGAGGATTGAACGAGCAGTACTTC. This chain connects TRBV5-1 to TRBJ2-7; a weak D match, TRBD1 (7 bases). V lost 2 bases and J 5 bases, leaving 17 bases between the germline ends. The CDR3 consists of 15 residues. The germline V gene has CDR1 SGHRS and CDR2 YFSETQ.

This chain uses TRBV28 with TRBJ2-7, with 8 bases identical to TRBD1. With 7 bases clipped from V and 6 bases from J, the junction kept 11 bases outside the gene matches. The CDR3 is 14 amino acids. Germline loops: CDR1 MDHEN, CDR2 SYDVKM. Written as DNA, the CDR3 is TGTGCCAGCACGATGGGGGGACAGGTCACCGAGCAGTACTTC. Protein: CASTMGGQVTEQYF.

This clonotype was observed a handful of times. V and J are TRBV6-1 and TRBJ2-7; D remains unclear. Deletions cut 5 bases from V and 7 bases from J, with 21 bases between. This CDR3 comprises 15 residues. In germline, CDR1 is MNHNS, CDR2 SASEGT. The CDR3 loop reads CASSPWAELRGEQYF. DNA of the CDR3: TGTGCCAGCAGTCCCTGGGCGGAACTACGTGGGGAGCAGTACTTC.

The chain joins TRBV12-3 or TRBV12-4 to TRBJ1-4; the match to TRBD1 covers 7 bases. The CDR3 runs to 14 residues. V was pared by 3 bases and J by 8 bases, with 6 bases of the junction left unmatched. The CDR3 bases are TGTGCCAGCAGTTTCGAGGGGGCAGGGGAAAAACTGTTTTTT. Its translation is CASSFEGAGEKLFF.

This clonotype was counted only a few times. The rearrangement joins TRBV7-3 to TRBJ2-5, with D perhaps given as TRBD1 or TRBD2 (6 bases each). Germline V lookup: CDR1 SGHTA, CDR2 FQGTGA. Between the trimmed V and J ends, which lost 2 bases and 5 bases, there was a span of 12 bases. The CDR3 runs to 14 residues. The CDR3 reads CASSLGGGAETQYF. The CDR3 coding sequence is TGTGCCAGCAGCTTAGGGGGCGGGGCGGAGACCCAGTACTTC.

V and J are TRBV30 and TRBJ2-7; a weak D match, TRBD1 (5 bases). CDR1 is GTSNPN and CDR2 is SVGIG in the germline V gene (reference sequence). V shed 1 base and J shed 6 bases, with 7 bases lying between them. The CDR3 sequence is 11 residues long. The CDR3 sequence: CAWSAGFEQYF. The CDR3, as DNA: TGTGCCTGGAGTGCAGGGTTCGAGCAGTACTTC.

The chain uses TRBV12-3 or TRBV12-4 and TRBJ2-7; D possibly corresponds to TRBD2 (6 bases). Trimming stripped 3 bases from V and 1 base from J, with 13 bases between. The CDR3 has 15 amino acids. This CDR3 is CASSFIHSGSYEQYF. As DNA, the CDR3 is TGTGCCAGCAGTTTTATCCATAGCGGATCCTACGAGCAGTACTTC.

This clonotype came up a few times. This chain connects TRBV12-3 or TRBV12-4 to TRBJ2-3; tentatively, D is TRBD2 (5 bases). Deletions cut 7 bases from V and 2 bases from J, with 10 bases between. The CDR3 sequence is 13 residues long. Here the CDR3 DNA reads TGTGCCAGCACCCGAGGGAACACAGATACGCAGTATTTT. This encodes CASTRGNTDTQYF.

The chain couples TRBV20-1 to TRBJ2-1; the match to TRBD2 covers 7 bases. The junction had 2 bases not matched to a gene; V was cut back by 4 bases and J by 2 bases. Germline-derived CDR1 and CDR2 are DFQATT and SNEGSKA (reference sequence). The CDR3 contains 13 residues. CDR3 sequence: CSATAGTYNEQFF. In DNA, the CDR3 is TGCAGTGCTACAGCGGGAACCTACAATGAGCAGTTCTTC.

The DNA of the CDR3 is TGCAGCGTTGATTCTCGGAGGACAGGGAGTTTCCAAGAGACCCAGTACTTC. Encoded protein: CSVDSRRTGSFQETQYF. This chain joins TRBV29-1 and TRBJ2-5, with 8 bases lining up with TRBD1. In germline, CDR1 is SQVTM, CDR2 ANQGSEA. This CDR3 is built from 17 residues. J gave up 1 base and V 3 bases, and 13 bases lay outside the gene matches.

This clonotype was recorded at least ten times. This rearrangement joins TRBV5-1 to TRBJ1-6; no clear D gene. The CDR3 runs to 12 residues. V was pared by 5 bases and J by 7 bases, with 7 bases between. Germline V lookup: CDR1 SGHRS, CDR2 YFSETQ. CDR3 protein: CASREGNSPLHF. In nucleotides, the CDR3 is TGCGCCAGCAGGGAAGGAAATTCACCCCTCCACTTT. Full variable domain (missing parts from reference TRBV5-1 and TRBJ1-6): KAGVTQTPRYLIKTRGQQVTLSCSPISGHRSVSWYQQTPGQGLQFLFEYFSETQRNKGNFPGRFSGRQFSNSRSEMNVSTLELGDSALYLCASREGNSPLHFGNGTRLTVT.

This chain connects TRBV24-1 to TRBJ2-1; the D is unclear. This CDR3 has 14 amino acids. CDR1 KGHDR and CDR2 SFDVKD come from the germline V gene. Trimming removed 4 bases from V and 3 bases from J, with 9 bases in between. The CDR3: CATSEGIGYNEQFF. The CDR3 DNA reads TGTGCCACCAGTGAAGGGATTGGCTACAATGAGCAGTTCTTC.

The V gene is TRBV9, the J gene TRBJ2-1; 12 nucleotides align to TRBD2. After removal of 4 bases from V and 3 bases from J, the junction contained 5 bases not matched to a gene. The CDR3 spans 16 residues. Germline V gives CDR1 SGDLS, CDR2 YYNGEE. CDR3 DNA sequence: TGTGCCAGCAGCCCTCGACTAGCGGGGGACTACAATGAGCAGTTCTTC. This encodes CASSPRLAGDYNEQFF.

This clonotype was detected only a few times. The gene calls are TRBV4-3 and TRBJ2-5, with 10 bases lining up with TRBD1. Germline lookup yields CDR1 LGHNA and CDR2 YSLEER. V lost 1 base and J lost 7; bases outside the gene matches: 9. The CDR3 is made up of 16 amino acids. CDR3 in amino acids: CASSQGLDRGRGTQYF. CDR3 in DNA: TGCGCCAGCAGCCAAGGCCTTGACAGGGGGCGGGGGACCCAGTACTTC.

The rearrangement uses TRBV6-2 or TRBV6-3 and TRBJ2-1, with 7 bases lining up with TRBD2. V shed 2 bases and J 7 bases; nucleotides not matched to a gene: 11. Germline-derived CDR1 and CDR2 are MNHEY and SVGEGT. The CDR3 covers 16 residues. The CDR3 bases are TGTGCCAGCAGTTACGGGTCTAGCGGTTGGGTGAATGAGCAGTTCTTC. Translating it yields CASSYGSSGWVNEQFF.